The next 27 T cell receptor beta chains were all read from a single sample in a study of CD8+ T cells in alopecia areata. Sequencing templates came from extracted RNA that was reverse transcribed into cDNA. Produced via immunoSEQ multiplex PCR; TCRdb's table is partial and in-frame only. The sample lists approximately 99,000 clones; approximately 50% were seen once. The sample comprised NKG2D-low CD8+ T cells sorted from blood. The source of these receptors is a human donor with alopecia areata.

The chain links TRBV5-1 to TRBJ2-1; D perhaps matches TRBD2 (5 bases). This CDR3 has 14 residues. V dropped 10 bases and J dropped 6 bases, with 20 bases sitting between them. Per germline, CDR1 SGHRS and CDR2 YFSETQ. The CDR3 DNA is TGCGCCTCGGGAACAACAGTTCTTACCAATGAGCAGTTCTTC. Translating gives CASGTTVLTNEQFF.

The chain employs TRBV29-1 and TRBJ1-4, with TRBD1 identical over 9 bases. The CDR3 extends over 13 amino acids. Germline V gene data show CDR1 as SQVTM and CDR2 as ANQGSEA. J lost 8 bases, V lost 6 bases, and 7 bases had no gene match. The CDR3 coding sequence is TGCAGCGTCTTACAGGGGGCTGGGGAAAAACTGTTTTTT. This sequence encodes CSVLQGAGEKLFF.

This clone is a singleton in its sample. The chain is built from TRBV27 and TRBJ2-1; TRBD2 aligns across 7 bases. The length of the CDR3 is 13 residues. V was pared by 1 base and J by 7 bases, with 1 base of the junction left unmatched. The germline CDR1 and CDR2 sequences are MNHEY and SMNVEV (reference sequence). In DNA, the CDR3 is TGTGCCAGCAGTTTATTTAGCGGGAATGAGCAGTTCTTC. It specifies CASSLFSGNEQFF.

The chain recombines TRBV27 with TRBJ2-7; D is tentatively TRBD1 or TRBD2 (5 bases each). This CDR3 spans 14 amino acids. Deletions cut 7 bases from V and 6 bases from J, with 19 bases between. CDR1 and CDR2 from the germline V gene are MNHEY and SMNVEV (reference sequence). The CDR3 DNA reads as TGTGCCAGCATTCCTAGTGGGGGATTGGGCGAGCAGTACTTC. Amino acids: CASIPSGGLGEQYF.

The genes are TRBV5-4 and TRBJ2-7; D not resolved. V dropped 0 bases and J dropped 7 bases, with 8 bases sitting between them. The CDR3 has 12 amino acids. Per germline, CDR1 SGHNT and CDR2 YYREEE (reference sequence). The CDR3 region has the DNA TGTGCCAGCAGCTTGGGTTCCGGGGAGCAGTACTTC. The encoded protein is CASSLGSGEQYF.

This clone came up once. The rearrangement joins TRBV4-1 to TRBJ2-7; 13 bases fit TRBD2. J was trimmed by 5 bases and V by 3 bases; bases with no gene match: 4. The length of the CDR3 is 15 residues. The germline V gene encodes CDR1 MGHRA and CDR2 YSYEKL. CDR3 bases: TGCGCCAGCAGCCATACTAGCGGGAGGGCCGACGAGCAGTACTTC. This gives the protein CASSHTSGRADEQYF.

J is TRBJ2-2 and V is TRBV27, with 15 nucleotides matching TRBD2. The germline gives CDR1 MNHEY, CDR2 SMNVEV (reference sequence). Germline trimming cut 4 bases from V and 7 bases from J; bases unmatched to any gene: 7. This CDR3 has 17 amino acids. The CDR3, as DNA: TGTGCCAGCAGTTACGGACTAGCGGGAGGGCCCGGCGGGGAGCTGTTTTTT. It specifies CASSYGLAGGPGGELFF.

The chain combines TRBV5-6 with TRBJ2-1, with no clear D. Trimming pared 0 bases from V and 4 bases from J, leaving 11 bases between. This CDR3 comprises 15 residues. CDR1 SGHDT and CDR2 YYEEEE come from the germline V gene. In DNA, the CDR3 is TGTGCCAGCAGCTTGGAACCGACCGGATACAATGAGCAGTTCTTC. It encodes CASSLEPTGYNEQFF.

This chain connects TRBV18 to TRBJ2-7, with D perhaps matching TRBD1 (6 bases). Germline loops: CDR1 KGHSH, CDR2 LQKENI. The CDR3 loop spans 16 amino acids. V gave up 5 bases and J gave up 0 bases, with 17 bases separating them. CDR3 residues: CASSVSGTPISYEQYF. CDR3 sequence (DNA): TGTGCCAGCTCAGTCTCCGGGACACCCATCTCCTACGAGCAGTACTTC.

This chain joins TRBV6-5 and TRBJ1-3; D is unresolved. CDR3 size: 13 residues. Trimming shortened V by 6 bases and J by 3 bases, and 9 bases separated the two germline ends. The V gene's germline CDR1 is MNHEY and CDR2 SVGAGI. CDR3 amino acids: CASSEPYGNTIYF. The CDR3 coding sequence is TGTGCCAGCAGCGAACCCTATGGAAACACCATATATTTT.

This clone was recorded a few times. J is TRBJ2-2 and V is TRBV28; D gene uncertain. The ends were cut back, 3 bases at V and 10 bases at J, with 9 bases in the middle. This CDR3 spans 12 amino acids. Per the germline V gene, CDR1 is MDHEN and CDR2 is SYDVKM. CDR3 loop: CASSFRQTELFF. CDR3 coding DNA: TGTGCCAGCAGTTTCCGGCAAACGGAGCTGTTTTTT.

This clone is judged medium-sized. The CDR3 DNA reads as TGTGCCAGTAGTATCGAGGAGGGGGCCGGGAGTGAGACCCAGTACTTC. Its protein is CASSIEEGAGSETQYF. V gene TRBV19 combines with J gene TRBJ2-5; possible D gene TRBD1, 7 bases. V gave up 3 bases and J gave up 5 bases, with 19 bases separating them. Germline-derived CDR1 and CDR2 are LNHDA and SQIVND (reference sequence). The CDR3 covers 16 residues.

This CDR3 reads CASSLRPGTGSTDTQYF. CDR3 in DNA: TGTGCCAGTAGTCTCCGCCCGGGGACAGGCAGCACAGATACGCAGTATTTT. V gene TRBV19 combines with J gene TRBJ2-3; 8 positions agree with TRBD1. Germline CDR1 is LNHDA and CDR2 is SQIVND (reference sequence). CDR3 length equals 17 residues. V gave up 5 bases and J gave up 0 bases; unmatched junction bases: 10.

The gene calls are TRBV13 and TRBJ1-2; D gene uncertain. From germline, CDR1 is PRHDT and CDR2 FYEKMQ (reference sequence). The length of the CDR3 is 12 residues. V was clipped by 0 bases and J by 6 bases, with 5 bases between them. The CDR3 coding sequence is TGTGCCAGCAGCTTAGGGGGCGATGGCTACACCTTC. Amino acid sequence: CASSLGGDGYTF. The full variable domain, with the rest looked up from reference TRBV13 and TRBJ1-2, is AAGVIQSPRHLIKEKRETATLKCYPIPRHDTVYWYQQGPGQDPQFLISFYEKMQSDKGSIPDRFSAQQFSDYHSELNMSSLELGDSALYFCASSLGGDGYTFGSGTRLTVV.

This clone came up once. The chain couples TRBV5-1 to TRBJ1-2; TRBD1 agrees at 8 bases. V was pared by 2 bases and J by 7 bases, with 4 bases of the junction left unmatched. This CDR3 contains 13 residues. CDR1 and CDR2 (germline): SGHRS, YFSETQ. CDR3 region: CASSLNQGAGYTF. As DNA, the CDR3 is TGCGCCAGCAGCTTAAACCAGGGGGCTGGCTACACCTTC.

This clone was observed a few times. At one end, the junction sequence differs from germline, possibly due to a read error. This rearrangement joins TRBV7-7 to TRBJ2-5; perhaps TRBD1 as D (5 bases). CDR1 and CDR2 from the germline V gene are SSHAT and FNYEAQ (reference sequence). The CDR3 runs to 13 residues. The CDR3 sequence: CASSIPPGETQYF. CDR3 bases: TGTGCTAGCAGCATCCCCCCAGGGGAGACCCAGTACTTC.

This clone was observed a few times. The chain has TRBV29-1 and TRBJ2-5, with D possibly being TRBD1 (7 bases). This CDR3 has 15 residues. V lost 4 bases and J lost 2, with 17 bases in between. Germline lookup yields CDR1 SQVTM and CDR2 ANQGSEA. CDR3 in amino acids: CSVGTGARGQETQYF. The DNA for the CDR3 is TGCAGCGTTGGAACAGGGGCCCGGGGGCAAGAGACCCAGTACTTC.

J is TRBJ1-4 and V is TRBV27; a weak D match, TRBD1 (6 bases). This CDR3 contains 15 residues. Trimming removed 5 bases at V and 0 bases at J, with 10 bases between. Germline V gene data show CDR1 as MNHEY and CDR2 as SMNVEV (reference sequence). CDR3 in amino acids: CASSARTATNEKLFF. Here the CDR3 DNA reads TGTGCCAGCAGTGCCCGGACAGCAACTAATGAAAAACTGTTTTTT.

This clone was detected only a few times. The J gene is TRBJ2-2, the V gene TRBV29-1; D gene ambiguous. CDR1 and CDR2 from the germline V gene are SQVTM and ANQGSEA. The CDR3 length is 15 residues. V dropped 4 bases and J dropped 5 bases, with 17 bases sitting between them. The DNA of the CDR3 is TGCAGCGTTGGCGAGGTCCGGGCGAGGACCGGGGAGCTGTTTTTT. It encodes CSVGEVRARTGELFF.

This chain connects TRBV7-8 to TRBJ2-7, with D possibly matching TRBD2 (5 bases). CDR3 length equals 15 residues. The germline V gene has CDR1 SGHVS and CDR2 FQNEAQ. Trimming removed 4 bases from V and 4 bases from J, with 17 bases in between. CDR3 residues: CASSSARTATYEQYF. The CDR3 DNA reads TGTGCCAGCAGCTCAGCCCGGACTGCTACTTACGAGCAGTACTTC.

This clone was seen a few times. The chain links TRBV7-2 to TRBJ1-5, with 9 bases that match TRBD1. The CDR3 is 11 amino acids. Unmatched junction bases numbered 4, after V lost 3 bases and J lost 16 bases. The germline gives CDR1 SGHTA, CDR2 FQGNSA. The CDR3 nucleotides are TGTGCCAGCAGCTTCGGGACAGGGTTTCATTTT. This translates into CASSFGTGFHF.

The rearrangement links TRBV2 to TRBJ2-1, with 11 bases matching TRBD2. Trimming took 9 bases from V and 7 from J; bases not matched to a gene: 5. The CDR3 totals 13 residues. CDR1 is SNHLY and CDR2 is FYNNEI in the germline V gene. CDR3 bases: TGTGCCAGTTTAGCGGGAGGGCTAAATGAGCAGTTCTTC. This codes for CASLAGGLNEQFF.

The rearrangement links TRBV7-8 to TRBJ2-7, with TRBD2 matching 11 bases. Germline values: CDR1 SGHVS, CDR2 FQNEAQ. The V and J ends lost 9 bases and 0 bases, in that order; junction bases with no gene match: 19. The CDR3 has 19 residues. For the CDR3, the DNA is TGTGCCAGTAGAAAAAGATCGACTAGCGGGGCTAAGACCTCCTACGAGCAGTACTTC. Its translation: CASRKRSTSGAKTSYEQYF.

For the CDR3, the DNA is TGCAGCGCCCCCGATGCCCAGGGGGAAAAACTGTTTTTT. The encoded protein is CSAPDAQGEKLFF. V gene TRBV29-1 combines with J gene TRBJ1-4, with a tentative D call TRBD1 (6 bases). Per germline, CDR1 SQVTM and CDR2 ANQGSEA. Trimming cost V 7 bases and J 8 bases, with 17 bases left between them. The CDR3 totals 13 residues.

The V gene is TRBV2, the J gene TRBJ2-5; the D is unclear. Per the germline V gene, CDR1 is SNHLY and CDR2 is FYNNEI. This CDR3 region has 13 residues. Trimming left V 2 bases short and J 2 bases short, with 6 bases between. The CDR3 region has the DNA TGTGCCAGCAGTGAATGGGGTCAAGAGACCCAGTACTTC. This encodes CASSEWGQETQYF.

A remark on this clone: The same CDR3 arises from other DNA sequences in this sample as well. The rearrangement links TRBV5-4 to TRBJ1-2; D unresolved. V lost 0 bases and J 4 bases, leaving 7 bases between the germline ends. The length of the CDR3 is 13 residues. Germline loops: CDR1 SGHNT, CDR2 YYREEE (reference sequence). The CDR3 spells CASSLGDGYGYTF. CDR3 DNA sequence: TGTGCCAGCAGCTTGGGCGACGGCTATGGCTACACCTTC.

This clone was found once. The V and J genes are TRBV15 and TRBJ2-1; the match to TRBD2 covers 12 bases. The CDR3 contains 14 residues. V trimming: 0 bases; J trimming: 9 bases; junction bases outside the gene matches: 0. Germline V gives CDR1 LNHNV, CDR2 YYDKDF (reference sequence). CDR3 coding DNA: TGTGCCACCAGCAGAGAACTAGCGGGAGGTGAGCAGTTCTTC. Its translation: CATSRELAGGEQFF.